This T cell receptor (beta chain) was observed in a study of human T cells and chemical hapten exposure. Background on the study: The variation in per-sample TCR yields arose mainly from small differences in pooled library volumes. Findings of the study overall: Alopecia affected the donors, so their immune response may differ from healthy people's. TCRs whose frequency exceeded 1 in 1000 remained the same following DPC sensitization. Counts of expanded TCRs at PT1 were positively correlated with patch test score.

Trimming pared 4 bases from V and 1 base from J, leaving 11 bases between. The CDR3 is 14 amino acids. Germline CDR1 reads SGHDT; CDR2 reads YYEEEE. The sample's time point: patch test 2, 6 weeks after DPC sensitization. The treatment was: therapeutic diphenylcyclopropenone sensitization with weekly scalp DPC. This clonotype has at least ten counts. Its antigen is currently unknown. TCRdb redid the calling of the RACE reads with MiXCR, one entry per CDR3 protein. The sample has approximately 120,000 distinct CDR3 sequences; about a tenth are singletons. The TCR comes from a woman between 40 and 50 years old with alopecia areata. Some clones in this sample may be carry-over from other donors' samples. The chain carries TRBV5-6 and TRBJ1-1; D is possibly TRBD1 (6 bases). The sequencing here drew on whole blood, taken in connection with sensitization to the hapten diphenylcyclopropenone (DPC). The CDR3 DNA is TGTGCCAGCAGCGCGGGACACCGGAACACTGAAGCTTTCTTT. This sequence encodes CASSAGHRNTEAFF.